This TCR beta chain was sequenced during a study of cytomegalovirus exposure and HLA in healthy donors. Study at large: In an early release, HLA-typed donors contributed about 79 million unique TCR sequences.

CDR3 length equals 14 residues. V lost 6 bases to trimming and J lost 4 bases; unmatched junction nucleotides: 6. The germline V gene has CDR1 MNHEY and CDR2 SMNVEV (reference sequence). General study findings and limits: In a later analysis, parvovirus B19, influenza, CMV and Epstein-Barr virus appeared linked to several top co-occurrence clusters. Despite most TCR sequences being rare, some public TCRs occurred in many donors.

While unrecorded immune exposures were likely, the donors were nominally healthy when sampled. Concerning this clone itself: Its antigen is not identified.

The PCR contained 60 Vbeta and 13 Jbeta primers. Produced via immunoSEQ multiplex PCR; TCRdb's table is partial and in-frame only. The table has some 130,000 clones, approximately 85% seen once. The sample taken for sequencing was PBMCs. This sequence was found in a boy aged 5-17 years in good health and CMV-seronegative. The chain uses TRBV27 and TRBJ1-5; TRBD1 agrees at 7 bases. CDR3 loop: CASRMGQPNQPQHF. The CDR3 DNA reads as TGTGCCAGCAGAATGGGACAGCCAAATCAGCCCCAGCATTTT.